What follows is one TCR beta chain and its context. Assay used: immunoSEQ multiplex PCR; TCRdb lists only in-frame clones, some missing. The table includes tens of thousands of clones, approximately 89% detected once. This entry belongs to a study of OX40 agonist ivuxolimab in advanced cancers. This TCR derives from an adult with an advanced solid tumor such as melanoma, head and neck, liver or kidney cancer. The starting material was CD4+ or CD8+ T cells sorted from blood, obtained in a trial of the OX40 agonist ivuxolimab.

Here the CDR3 DNA reads TGTGCCAGCAGTGAGGGACAGCTATACGAGCAGTACTTC. It specifies CASSEGQLYEQYF. This rearrangement joins TRBV6-5 to TRBJ2-7; 7 bases match TRBD1. CDR3 length equals 13 residues. Germline-derived CDR1 and CDR2 are MNHEY and SVGAGI. V shed 5 bases and J 4 bases; nucleotides not matched to a gene: 5.